The entry below gives a single TCR beta chain sequence along with its context. Its antigen remains unknown. Each person with ophthalmopathy scored at least 3 on the Clinical Activity Score, reached NOSPECS grade 4 or higher, and had been ill under 3 months. These data are taken from a study of T cells in Graves' hyperthyroidism and ophthalmopathy. General study findings and limits: Using 13 V-J features, a model discriminated ophthalmopathy from stable hyperthyroidism. The blood repertoire included most of the expanded thyroid clonotypes above 0.001.

Amplification of TCR beta CDR3 regions was performed using RNA transcripts as template. First-round RT-PCR with HTBI primers amplified the TCR CDR3 region. In TCRdb, the multiplex PCR reads were re-called with MiXCR into one record per CDR3 protein. The sample lists approximately 490,000 distinct CDR3 sequences, 20% to 25% seen once, with around 54% in the top ten. The sample taken for sequencing was blood. This TCR came from a woman in her 70s with Graves' ophthalmopathy.

The CDR3 nucleotides read TGTGCCACCAGGGGGACAGGAGAGACCCAGTACTTC. Translating it yields CATRGTGETQYF. The genes are TRBV24-1 and TRBJ2-5; 8 bases align to TRBD1. Per the germline V gene, CDR1 is KGHDR and CDR2 is SFDVKD. The CDR3 totals 12 residues. Trimming removed 7 bases from V and 4 bases from J; junction bases left unmatched: 1.